This paragraph reports one TCR beta chain. One junction end does not reproduce the germline sequence, and a read error may be involved. The sample holds other DNA sequences that translate to the same CDR3. There are 15 residues in the CDR3. CDR1 SQVTM and CDR2 ANQGSEA come from the germline V gene. Per the original data handling: Amplification of reference gene primers was used by the study to estimate nucleated cell counts. Some clones are missing from TCRdb's copy, which holds only in-frame ones; the method was immunoSEQ multiplex PCR. The D gene and trimming were derived from the DNA, and the V and J assignments and clone size from that table. The sample has 100,000 or so clones; approximately 93% are singletons. This entry comes from a study of blood T cell repertoires in COVID-19. Study in general: Sources were T cells, B-cell-depleted T cells, or PBMCs; the material itself was cDNA or gDNA.

The J gene is TRBJ1-1, the V gene TRBV29-1; D remains unclear. Sequencing input: peripheral blood. The origin of this receptor is a man aged 45 to 65 with active COVID-19. As DNA, the CDR3 is TGTAGCGTTCGGGAAAGTGGAAGTATGAACACTGAAGCTTTCTTT. It codes for CSVRESGSMNTEAFF.